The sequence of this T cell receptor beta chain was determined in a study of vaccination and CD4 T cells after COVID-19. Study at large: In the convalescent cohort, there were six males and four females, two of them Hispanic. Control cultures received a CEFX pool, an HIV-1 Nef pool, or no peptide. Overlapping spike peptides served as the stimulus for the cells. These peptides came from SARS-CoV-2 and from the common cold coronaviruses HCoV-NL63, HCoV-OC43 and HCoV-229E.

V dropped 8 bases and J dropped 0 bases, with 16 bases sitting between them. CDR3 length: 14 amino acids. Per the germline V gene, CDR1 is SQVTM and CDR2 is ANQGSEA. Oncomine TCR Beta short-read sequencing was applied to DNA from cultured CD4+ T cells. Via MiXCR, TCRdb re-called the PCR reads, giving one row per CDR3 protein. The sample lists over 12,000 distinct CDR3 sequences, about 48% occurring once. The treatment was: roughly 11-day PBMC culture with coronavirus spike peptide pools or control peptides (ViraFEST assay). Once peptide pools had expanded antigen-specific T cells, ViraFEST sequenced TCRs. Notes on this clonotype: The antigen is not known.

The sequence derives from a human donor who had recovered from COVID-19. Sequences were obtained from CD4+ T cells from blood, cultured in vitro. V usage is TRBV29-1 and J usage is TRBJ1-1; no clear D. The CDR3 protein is CSSSHGALNTEAFF. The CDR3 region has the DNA TGCAGCTCCTCACATGGAGCGTTGAACACTGAAGCTTTCTTT.